Listed here is a single T cell receptor (beta chain). The data are from a study of post-analysis software for immune sequencing data. cDNA libraries for TCR beta contained unique molecular identifiers. Each CDR3 protein gets one entry after TCRdb re-called the PCR reads with MiXCR. The sample consists of about 770,000 distinct CDR3 sequences, about 43% of them appearing once. This receptor was obtained from a girl aged 5-17 years with multiple sclerosis. The sequencing input was blood.

In DNA form, the CDR3 reads TGCAGCGTTGAAGGCAGGGGGCAAAACTATGGCTACACCTTC. Protein sequence: CSVEGRGQNYGYTF. The chain is built from TRBV29-1 and TRBJ1-2; 8 positions agree with TRBD1. Trimming took 1 base from V and 2 from J; bases not matched to a gene: 3. Germline CDR1 reads SQVTM; CDR2 reads ANQGSEA. The CDR3 runs to 14 residues.